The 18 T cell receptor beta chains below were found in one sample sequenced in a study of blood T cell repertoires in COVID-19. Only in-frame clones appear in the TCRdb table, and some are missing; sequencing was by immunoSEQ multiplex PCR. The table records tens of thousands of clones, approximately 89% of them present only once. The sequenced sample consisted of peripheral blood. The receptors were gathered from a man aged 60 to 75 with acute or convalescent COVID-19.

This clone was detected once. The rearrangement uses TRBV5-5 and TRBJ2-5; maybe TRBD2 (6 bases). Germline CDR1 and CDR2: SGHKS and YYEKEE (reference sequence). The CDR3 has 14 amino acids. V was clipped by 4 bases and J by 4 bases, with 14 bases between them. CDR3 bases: TGTGCCAGCAGCCCGAATGGAGGGAGAGAGACCCAGTACTTC. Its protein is CASSPNGGRETQYF.

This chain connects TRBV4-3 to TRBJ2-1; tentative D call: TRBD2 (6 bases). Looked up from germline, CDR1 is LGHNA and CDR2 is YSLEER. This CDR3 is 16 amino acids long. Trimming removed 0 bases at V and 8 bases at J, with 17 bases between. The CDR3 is CASSQEGRLAIDEQFF. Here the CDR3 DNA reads TGCGCCAGCAGCCAAGAAGGTCGGCTAGCGATCGATGAGCAGTTCTTC.

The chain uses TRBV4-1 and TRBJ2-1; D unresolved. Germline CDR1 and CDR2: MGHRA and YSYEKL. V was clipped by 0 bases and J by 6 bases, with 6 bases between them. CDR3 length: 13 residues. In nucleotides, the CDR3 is TGCGCCAGCAGCCAAGATCAGGTCAATGAGCAGTTCTTC. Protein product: CASSQDQVNEQFF.

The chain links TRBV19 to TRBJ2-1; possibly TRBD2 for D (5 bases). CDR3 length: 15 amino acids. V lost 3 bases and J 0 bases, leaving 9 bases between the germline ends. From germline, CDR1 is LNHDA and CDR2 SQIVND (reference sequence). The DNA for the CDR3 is TGTGCCAGTAGTATCCTAGGGAGCTCCTACAATGAGCAGTTCTTC. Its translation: CASSILGSSYNEQFF.

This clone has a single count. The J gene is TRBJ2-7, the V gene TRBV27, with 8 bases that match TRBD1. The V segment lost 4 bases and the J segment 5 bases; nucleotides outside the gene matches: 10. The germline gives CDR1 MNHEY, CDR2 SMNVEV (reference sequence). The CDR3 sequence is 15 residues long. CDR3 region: CASSSYWRQGNEQYF. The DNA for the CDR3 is TGTGCCAGCAGTTCATATTGGCGACAGGGGAACGAGCAGTACTTC.

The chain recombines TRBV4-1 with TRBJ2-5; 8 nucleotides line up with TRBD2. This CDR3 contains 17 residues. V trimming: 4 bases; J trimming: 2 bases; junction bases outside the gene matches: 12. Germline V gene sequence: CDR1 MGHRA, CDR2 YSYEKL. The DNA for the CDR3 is TGCGCCAGCAGCCCCTCAGCCGGGGGGGACATACAAGAGACCCAGTACTTC. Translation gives CASSPSAGGDIQETQYF.

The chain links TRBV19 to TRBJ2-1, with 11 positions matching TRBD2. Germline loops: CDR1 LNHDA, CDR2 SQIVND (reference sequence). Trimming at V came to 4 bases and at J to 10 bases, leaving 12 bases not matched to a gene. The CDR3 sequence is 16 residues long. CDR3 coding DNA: TGTGCCAGTAGTACCTACTTTAGCGGGAGGGCCGGGGAGCAGTTCTTC. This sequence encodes CASSTYFSGRAGEQFF.

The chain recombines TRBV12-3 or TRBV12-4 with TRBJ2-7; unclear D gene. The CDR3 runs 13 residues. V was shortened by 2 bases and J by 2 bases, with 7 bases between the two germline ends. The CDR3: CASSLSTTYEQYF. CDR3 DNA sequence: TGTGCCAGCAGTTTATCGACAACCTACGAGCAGTACTTC.

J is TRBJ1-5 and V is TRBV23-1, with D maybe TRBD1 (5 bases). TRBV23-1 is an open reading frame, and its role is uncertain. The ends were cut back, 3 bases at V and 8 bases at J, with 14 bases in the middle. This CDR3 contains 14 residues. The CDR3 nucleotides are TGCGCCAGCAGTCACCTGACAGATGAGGAGCCCCAGCATTTT. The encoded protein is CASSHLTDEEPQHF.

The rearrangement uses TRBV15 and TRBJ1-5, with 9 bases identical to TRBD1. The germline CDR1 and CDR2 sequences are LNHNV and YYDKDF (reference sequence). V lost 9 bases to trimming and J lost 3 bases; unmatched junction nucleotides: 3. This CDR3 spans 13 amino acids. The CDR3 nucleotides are TGTGCCACAAGGGACAGGGCCAATCAGCCCCAGCATTTT. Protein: CATRDRANQPQHF.

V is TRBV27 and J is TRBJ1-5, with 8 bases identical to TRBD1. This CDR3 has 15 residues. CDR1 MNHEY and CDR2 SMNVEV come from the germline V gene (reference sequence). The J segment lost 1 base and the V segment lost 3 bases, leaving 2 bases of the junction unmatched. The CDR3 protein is CASSLDRESNQPQHF. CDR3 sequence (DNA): TGTGCCAGCAGTTTGGACAGGGAAAGCAATCAGCCCCAGCATTTT.

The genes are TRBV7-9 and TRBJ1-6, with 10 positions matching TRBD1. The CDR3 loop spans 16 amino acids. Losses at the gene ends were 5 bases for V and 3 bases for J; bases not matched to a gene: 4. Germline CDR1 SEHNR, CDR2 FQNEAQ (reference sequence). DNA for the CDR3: TGTGCCAGCAGCCAGGGACAGGGGTTCTATAATTCACCCCTCCACTTT. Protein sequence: CASSQGQGFYNSPLHF.

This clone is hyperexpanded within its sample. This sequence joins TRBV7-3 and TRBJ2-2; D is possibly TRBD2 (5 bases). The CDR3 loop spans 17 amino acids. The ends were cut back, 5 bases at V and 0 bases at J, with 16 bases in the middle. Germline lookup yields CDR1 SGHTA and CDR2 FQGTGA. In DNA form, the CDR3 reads TGTGCCAGCAGCCCTACCCCCCAAGCGGCGAACACCGGGGAGCTGTTTTTT. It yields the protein CASSPTPQAANTGELFF.

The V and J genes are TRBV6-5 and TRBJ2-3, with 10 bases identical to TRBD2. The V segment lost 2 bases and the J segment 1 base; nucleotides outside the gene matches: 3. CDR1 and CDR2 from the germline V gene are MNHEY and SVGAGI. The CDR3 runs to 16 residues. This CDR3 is CASSYGTSGGTDTQYF. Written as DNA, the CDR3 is TGTGCCAGCAGTTACGGAACTAGCGGGGGCACAGATACGCAGTATTTT.

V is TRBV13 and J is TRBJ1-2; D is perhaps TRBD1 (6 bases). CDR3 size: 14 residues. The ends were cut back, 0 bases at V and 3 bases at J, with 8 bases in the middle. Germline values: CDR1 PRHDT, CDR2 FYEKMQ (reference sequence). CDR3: CASSLGYRDYGYTF. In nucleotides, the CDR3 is TGTGCCAGCAGCTTAGGCTACAGGGACTATGGCTACACCTTC.

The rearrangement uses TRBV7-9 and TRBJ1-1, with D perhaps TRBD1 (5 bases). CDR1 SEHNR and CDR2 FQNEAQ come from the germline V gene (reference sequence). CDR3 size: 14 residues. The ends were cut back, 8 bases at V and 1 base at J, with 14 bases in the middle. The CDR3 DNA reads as TGTGCCAGCCTCCCGTGGGGCGGGAACACTGAAGCTTTCTTT. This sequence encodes CASLPWGGNTEAFF.

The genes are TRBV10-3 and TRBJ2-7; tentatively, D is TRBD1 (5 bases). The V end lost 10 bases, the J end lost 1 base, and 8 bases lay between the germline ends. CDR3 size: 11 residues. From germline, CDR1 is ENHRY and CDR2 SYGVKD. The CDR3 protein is CATGNSYEQYV. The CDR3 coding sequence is TGTGCCACAGGGAATTCCTACGAGCAGTACGTC.

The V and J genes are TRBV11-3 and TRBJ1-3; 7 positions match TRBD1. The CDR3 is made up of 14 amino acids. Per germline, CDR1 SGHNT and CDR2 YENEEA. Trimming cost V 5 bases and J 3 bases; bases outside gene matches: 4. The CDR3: CASSVDRVGNTIYF. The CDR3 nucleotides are TGTGCCAGCAGCGTCGACAGGGTTGGAAACACCATATATTTT.